This T cell receptor (beta chain) was identified during a study of vaccination effects on CD4 cells after COVID-19 (dated by TCRdb to between 2022 and 2023). About the investigation overall: Each participant got two doses of an mRNA SARS-CoV-2 vaccine, either BNT162b2 or mRNA-1273. In both COVID-19 convalescent patients and infection-naive vaccine recipients, the study compared SARS-CoV-2 spike-specific CD4+ TCR repertoires from before mRNA vaccination with those from after it. The full study included over 8 COVID-19 convalescent patients and a handful of SARS-CoV-2-naive healthy vaccine recipients. Cultures from other donors in the study were sequenced with the Oncomine TCR Beta short-read assay on an Illumina iSeq 100. Study-wide findings and limitations: Both infection-induced and vaccine-induced clones contracted markedly at late post-vaccination timepoints, which is consistent with waning T cell responses. Limitations of the study were the small number of convalescent patients and the absence of early post-infection timepoints. Among healthy vaccine recipients, nearly all vaccine-induced clones were SARS-CoV-2 mono-reactive, and just 1 of 255 was cross-reactive with common cold coronaviruses.

In the ViraFEST assay, PBMC were stimulated with viral peptide pools, and antigen-specific CD4+ T cell clonotypes were then identified by expansion using TCR sequencing. After more than 9 days of culture, CD4+ T cells were isolated with the EasySep CD4+ T cell isolation kit. None of the healthy vaccine recipients had a prior SARS-CoV-2 infection, which was confirmed by nucleocapsid antibody tests that came back negative both before and after vaccination. Two million PBMC per well were cultured in IMDM with 5% human AB serum, 10 IU/ml IL-2 and gentamicin, plus 10 ug/ml peptides. Half of the culture medium was replaced with fresh IL-2-containing medium on days 3 and 7. Unless otherwise noted, each peptide stimulation condition was cultured in triplicate wells. Using Ficoll-Paque Plus gradient centrifugation, PBMC were separated from whole blood and then either used fresh or cryopreserved at -140C. The spike proteins of SARS-CoV-2 and of the common cold coronaviruses HCoV-NL63, HCoV-OC43 and HCoV-229E were spanned by overlapping peptide pools. The QIAamp micro DNA kit was used to extract genomic DNA from the cultured CD4+ T cells.

Including the terminal cysteine and phenylalanine, the CDR3 comprises 12 residues. CDR3 DNA is the only sequence kept; it has 36 bases, read in frame from the first base. V is reduced by 4 bases and J by 11 bases, leaving a spacing of 14 bases between them. CDR1 and CDR2 were assigned from the germline V gene (reference sequence) as LGHDT and YNNKEL. The method was the immunoSEQ multiplex PCR assay. DNA from the cultured and isolated CD4+ T cells underwent TCR beta CDR3 sequencing. On the study's bioinformatics: Non-productive TCR sequences were discarded, and reads were trimmed to the CDR3 region, with only CDR3s of 7 or more amino acids retained. Antigen-specific clonotypes were identified with the MANAFEST web app by comparing expansion in peptide wells against reference cultures. Positive clones required FDR<0.05 expansion versus reference and all other wells, odds ratio above 5, and frequency above 0.1% in two replicate wells. A clonotype was defined as cross-reactive if the clonotype was significantly expanded both in SARS-CoV-2 spike wells and in at least one common cold coronavirus spike condition. Levenshtein distance calculated with the stringdist R package was used to assess CDR3 similarity, and unrooted trees were constructed with ape in R 3.6.1. TCRdb limited this immuneACCESS table to in-frame rearrangements with V and J called. A share of clones is missing; checked studies link under half to unresolved V genes, and the rest is unexplained. V and J calls and clone size are given by that table; D and trimming were obtained from the DNA. Present in this sample are around 25,000 clones, approximately 70% of which were seen just once. Around 5% of the sample is taken by the ten largest.

On this clone itself: There is no known antigen for this receptor. Base-call qualities are not available, and no considerably larger clone is one nucleotide away.

Sample: CD4+ T cells from PBMCs cultured with SARS-CoV-2 spike peptides, taken before COVID-19 vaccination. Explained via the paper, the cell subset or site label denotes: SARS-CoV-2 spike overlapping peptide pool stimulation. This receptor chain uses TRBV3-1 (or the pseudogene TRBV3-2) and TRBJ1-1; the D gene remains uncertain. The origin of this receptor is a human donor who received a COVID-19 vaccine. The DNA sequence is given as TGTGCCAGCAGCCTCGCGAAGGGTAACGCTTTCTTT. The encoded protein is CASSLAKGNAFF.